This entry lists 5 T cell receptor beta chains sequenced from one sample in a study of blood T cell repertoires in COVID-19 (dated by TCRdb to between 2020 and 2021). Library generation was performed with the immunoSEQ multiplex PCR assay. The source is immuneACCESS, and TCRdb retained only in-frame sequences with V and J called. Part of the clones is not carried over; for the studies checked, unresolved V genes explain less than half of this, and the remainder is unexplained. Across this sample there are 200,000 to 250,000 clones, with 89% seen only once. The ten largest clones represent 4% to 5.5% of the sample. Source material: peripheral blood. Every receptor here comes from a middle-aged woman with acute or convalescent COVID-19.

The chain couples TRBV6-6 to TRBJ1-2; no clear D. The CDR3 is made up of 11 amino acids. With 7 bases removed from V and 6 bases from J, the gap between germline ends came to 9 bases. From germline, CDR1 is MNHNY and CDR2 SVGAGI (reference sequence). For the CDR3, the DNA is TGTGCCAGCAATTCCGGGGATGGCTACACCTTC. It yields the protein CASNSGDGYTF.

Points on this clone: The junction shows a germline mismatch at one end, possibly a read error. This rearrangement joins TRBV7-2 to TRBJ1-2; 10 nucleotides line up with TRBD1. CDR1 is SGHTA and CDR2 is FQGNSA in the germline V gene. The CDR3 has 14 amino acids. CDR3 in amino acids: CASSLEGGTGASSF. The CDR3 coding sequence is TGTGCCAGCAGCTTAGAGGGGGGGACAGGGGCCTCTTCCTTC.

The genes are TRBV2 and TRBJ1-5; D ambiguous. This CDR3 has 14 amino acids. Between the trimmed V and J ends, which lost 11 bases and 0 bases, there was a span of 14 bases. Looked up from germline, CDR1 is SNHLY and CDR2 is FYNNEI. The CDR3 DNA is TGTGCCTCCAACGGGGTGAATAGCAATCAGCCCCAGCATTTT. This codes for CASNGVNSNQPQHF.

This chain links TRBV5-5 with TRBJ2-5, with 14 nucleotides matching TRBD2. This CDR3 spans 16 amino acids. From germline, CDR1 is SGHKS and CDR2 YYEKEE (reference sequence). Trimming at V came to 4 bases and at J to 4 bases, leaving 6 bases not matched to a gene. CDR3 coding DNA: TGTGCCAGCAGCCCAGGACTAGCGGGGGGCGTAGAGACCCAGTACTTC. It codes for CASSPGLAGGVETQYF.

The chain is built from TRBV6-5 and TRBJ1-1, with D perhaps matching TRBD1 (6 bases). This CDR3 region has 13 residues. Looked up from germline, CDR1 is MNHEY and CDR2 is SVGAGI. Trimming shortened V by 3 bases and J by 4 bases, and 9 bases separated the two germline ends. The CDR3 loop reads CASSYGRGTEAFF. DNA of the CDR3: TGTGCCAGCAGTTATGGCAGGGGCACTGAAGCTTTCTTT.